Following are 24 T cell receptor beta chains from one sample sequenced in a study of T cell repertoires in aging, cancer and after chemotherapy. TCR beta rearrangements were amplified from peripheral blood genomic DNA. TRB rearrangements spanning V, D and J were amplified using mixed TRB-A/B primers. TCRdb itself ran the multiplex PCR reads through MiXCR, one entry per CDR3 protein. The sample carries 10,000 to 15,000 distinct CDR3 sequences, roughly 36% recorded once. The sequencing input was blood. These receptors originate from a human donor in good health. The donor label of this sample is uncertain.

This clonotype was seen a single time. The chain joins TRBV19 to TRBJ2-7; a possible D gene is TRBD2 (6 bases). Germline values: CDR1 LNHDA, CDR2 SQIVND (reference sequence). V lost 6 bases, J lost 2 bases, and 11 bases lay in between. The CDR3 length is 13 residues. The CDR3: CASRMAGTYEQYF. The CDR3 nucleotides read TGTGCCAGTAGGATGGCGGGGACCTACGAGCAGTACTTC.

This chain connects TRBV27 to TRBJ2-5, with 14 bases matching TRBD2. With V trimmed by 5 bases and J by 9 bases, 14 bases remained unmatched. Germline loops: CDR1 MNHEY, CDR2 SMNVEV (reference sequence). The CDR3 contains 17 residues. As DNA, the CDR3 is TGTGCCAGCAGTAACACTGCGGGACTAGCGGGAGCCCAGGCCCAGTACTTC. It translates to CASSNTAGLAGAQAQYF.

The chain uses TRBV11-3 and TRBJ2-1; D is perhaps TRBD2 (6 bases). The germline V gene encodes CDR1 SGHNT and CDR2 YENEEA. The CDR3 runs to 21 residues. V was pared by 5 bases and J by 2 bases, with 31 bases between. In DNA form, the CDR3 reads TGTGCCAGCAGCCCGGAGGGAGGTGGGGTTTTAGCGGAGGTTGCCTACAATGAGCAGTTCTTC. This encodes CASSPEGGGVLAEVAYNEQFF.

CDR3 region: CASSLSLGPGWGYGYNEQFF. The CDR3 DNA reads as TGTGCCAGCAGCTTGTCATTGGGTCCAGGGTGGGGGTATGGCTACAATGAGCAGTTCTTC. J is TRBJ2-1 and V is TRBV5-4; D tentatively fits TRBD1 or TRBD2 (5 bases each). CDR1 is SGHNT and CDR2 is YYREEE in the germline V gene (reference sequence). V lost 1 base and J lost 3, with 26 bases in between. This CDR3 has 20 amino acids. The full variable domain, with the rest looked up from reference TRBV5-4 and TRBJ2-1, is ETGVTQSPTHLIKTRGQQVTLRCSSQSGHNTVSWYQQALGQGPQFIFQYYREEENGRGNFPPRFSGLQFPNYSSELNVNALELDDSALYLCASSLSLGPGWGYGYNEQFFGPGTRLTVL.

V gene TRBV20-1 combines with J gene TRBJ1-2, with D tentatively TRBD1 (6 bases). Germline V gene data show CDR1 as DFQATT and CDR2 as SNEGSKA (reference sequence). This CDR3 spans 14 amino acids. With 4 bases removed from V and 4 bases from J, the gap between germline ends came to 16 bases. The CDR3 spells CSANTPGRGYGYTF. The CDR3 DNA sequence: TGCAGTGCTAATACACCCGGCAGGGGCTATGGCTACACCTTC.

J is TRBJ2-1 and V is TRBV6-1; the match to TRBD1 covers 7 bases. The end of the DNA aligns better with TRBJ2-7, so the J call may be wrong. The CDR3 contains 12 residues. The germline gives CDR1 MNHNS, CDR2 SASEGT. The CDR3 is CATTGDVYEQYF. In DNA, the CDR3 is TGTGCCACCACAGGGGACGTCTACGAGCAGTACTTC.

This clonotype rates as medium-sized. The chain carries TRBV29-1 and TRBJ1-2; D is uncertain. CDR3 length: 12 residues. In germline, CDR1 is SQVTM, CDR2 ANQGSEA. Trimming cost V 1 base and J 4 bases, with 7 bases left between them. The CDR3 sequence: CSVEAGTYGYTF. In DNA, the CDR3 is TGCAGCGTTGAAGCAGGTACCTATGGCTACACCTTC. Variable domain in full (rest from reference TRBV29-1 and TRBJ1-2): SAVISQKPSRDICQRGTSLTIQCQVDSQVTMMFWYRQQPGQSLTLIATANQGSEATYESGFVIDKFPISRPNLTFSTLTVSNMSPEDSSIYLCSVEAGTYGYTFGSGTRLTVV.

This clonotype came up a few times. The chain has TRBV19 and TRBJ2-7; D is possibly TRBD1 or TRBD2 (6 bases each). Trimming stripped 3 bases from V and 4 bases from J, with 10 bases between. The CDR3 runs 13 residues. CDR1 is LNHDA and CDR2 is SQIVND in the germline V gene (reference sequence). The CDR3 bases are TGTGCCAGTAGTATCGGGGGCAGGTACGAGCAGTACTTC. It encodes CASSIGGRYEQYF.

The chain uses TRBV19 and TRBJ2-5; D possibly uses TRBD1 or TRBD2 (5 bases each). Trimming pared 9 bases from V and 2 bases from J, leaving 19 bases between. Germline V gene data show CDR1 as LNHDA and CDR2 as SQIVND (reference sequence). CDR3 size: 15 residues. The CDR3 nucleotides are TGTGCCAGCCAACTGGGCAGGGAGCCACAAGAGACCCAGTACTTC. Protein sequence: CASQLGREPQETQYF.

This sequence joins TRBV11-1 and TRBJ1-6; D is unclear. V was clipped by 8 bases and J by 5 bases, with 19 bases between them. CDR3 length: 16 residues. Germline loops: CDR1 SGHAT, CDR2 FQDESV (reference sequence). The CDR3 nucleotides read TGTGCCAGCGGACTACTGGCGGCTTCTAATAATTCACCCCTCCACTTT. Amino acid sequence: CASGLLAASNNSPLHF.

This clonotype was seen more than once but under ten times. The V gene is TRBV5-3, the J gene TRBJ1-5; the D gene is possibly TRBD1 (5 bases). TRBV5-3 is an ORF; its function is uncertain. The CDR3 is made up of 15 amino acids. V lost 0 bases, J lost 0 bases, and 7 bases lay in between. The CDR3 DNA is TGTGCCAGAAGCTTGGGGGGGTATAGCAATCAGCCCCAGCATTTT. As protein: CARSLGGYSNQPQHF.

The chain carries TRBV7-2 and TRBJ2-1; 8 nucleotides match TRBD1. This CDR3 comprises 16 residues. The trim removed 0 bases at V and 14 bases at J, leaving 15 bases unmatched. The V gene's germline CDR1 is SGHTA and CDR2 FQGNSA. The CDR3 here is CASSLAYTADRVRKFF. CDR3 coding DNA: TGTGCCAGCAGCTTAGCGTACACCGCGGACAGGGTGAGGAAGTTCTTC.

CDR3 sequence (DNA): TGTGCCAGCAGTTTCTCCCGGCCCCAGCATTTT. It is translated as CASSFSRPQHF. The chain joins TRBV27 to TRBJ1-5; D unclear. The CDR3 is 11 amino acids. With 3 bases removed from V and 9 bases from J, the gap between germline ends came to 6 bases. Germline V lookup: CDR1 MNHEY, CDR2 SMNVEV (reference sequence).

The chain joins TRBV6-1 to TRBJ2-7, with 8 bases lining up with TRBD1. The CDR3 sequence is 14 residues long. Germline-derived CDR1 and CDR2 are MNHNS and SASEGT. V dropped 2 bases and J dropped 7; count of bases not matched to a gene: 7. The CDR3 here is CASSERGQAIEQYF. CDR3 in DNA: TGTGCCAGCAGTGAAAGGGGACAGGCAATAGAGCAGTACTTC.

As DNA, the CDR3 is TGTGCCTGGAAGTTCGACAGGGGGAGGGAAGCTTTCTTT. This sequence encodes CAWKFDRGREAFF. The gene calls are TRBV30 and TRBJ1-1; TRBD1 agrees at 9 bases. V lost 4 bases to trimming and J lost 8 bases; unmatched junction nucleotides: 8. CDR3 size: 13 residues. From germline, CDR1 is GTSNPN and CDR2 SVGIG (reference sequence).

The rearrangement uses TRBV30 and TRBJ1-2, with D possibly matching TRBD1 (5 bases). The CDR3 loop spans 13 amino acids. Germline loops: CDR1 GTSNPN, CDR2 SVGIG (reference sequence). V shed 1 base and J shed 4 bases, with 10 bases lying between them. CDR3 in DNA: TGTGCCTGGAGTGGGGGCGCTTCCTATGGCTACACCTTC. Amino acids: CAWSGGASYGYTF.

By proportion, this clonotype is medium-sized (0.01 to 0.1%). DNA for the CDR3: TGTGCCAGCAGCCAGGGACTAGATACGCAGTATTTT. Amino acid sequence: CASSQGLDTQYF. This chain links TRBV5-5 with TRBJ2-3, with D possibly being TRBD2 (6 bases). The germline gives CDR1 SGHKS, CDR2 YYEKEE (reference sequence). V was clipped by 4 bases and J by 5 bases, with 8 bases between them. This CDR3 has 12 amino acids.

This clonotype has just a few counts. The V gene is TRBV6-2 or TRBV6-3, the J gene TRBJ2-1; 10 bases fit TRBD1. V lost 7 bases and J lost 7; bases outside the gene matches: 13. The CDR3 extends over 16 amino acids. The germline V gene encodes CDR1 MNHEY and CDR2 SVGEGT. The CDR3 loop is CASTDVGGQGSNEQFF. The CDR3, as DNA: TGTGCCAGCACCGATGTCGGGGGACAGGGGTCAAATGAGCAGTTCTTC.

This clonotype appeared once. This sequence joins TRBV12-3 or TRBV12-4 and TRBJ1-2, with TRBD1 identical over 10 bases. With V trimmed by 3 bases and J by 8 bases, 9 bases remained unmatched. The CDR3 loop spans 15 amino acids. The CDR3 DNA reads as TGTGCCAGCAGTTTCCTAGACAGGGGGCGCGGAGGCTACACCTTC. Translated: CASSFLDRGRGGYTF.

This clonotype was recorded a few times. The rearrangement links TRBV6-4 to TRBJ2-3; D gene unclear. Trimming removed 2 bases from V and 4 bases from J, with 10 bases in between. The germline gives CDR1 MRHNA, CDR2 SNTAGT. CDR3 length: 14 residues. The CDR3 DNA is TGTGCCAGCAGTGACGGCGGCGGTGCAGATACGCAGTATTTT. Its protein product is CASSDGGGADTQYF.

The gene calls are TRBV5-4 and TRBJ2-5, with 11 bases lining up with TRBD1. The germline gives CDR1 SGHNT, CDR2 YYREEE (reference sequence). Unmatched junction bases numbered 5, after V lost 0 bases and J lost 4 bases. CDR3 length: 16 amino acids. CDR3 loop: CASSLGDRGIRETQYF. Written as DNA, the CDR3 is TGTGCCAGCAGCTTGGGGGACAGGGGGATACGAGAGACCCAGTACTTC.

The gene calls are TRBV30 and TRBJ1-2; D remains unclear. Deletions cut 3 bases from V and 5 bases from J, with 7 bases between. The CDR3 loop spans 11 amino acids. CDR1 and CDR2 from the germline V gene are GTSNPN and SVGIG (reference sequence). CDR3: CAWSSVYGYTF. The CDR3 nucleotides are TGTGCCTGGAGCTCGGTTTATGGCTACACCTTC.

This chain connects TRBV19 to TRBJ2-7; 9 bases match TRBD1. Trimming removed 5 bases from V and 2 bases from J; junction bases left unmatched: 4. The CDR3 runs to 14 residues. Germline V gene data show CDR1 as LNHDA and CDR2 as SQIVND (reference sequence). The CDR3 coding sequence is TGTGCCAGTAGTCCCGGGACAGGGACCTACGAGCAGTACTTC. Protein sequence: CASSPGTGTYEQYF. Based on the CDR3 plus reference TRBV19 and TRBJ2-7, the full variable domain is DGGITQSPKYLFRKEGQNVTLSCEQNLNHDAMYWYRQDPGQGLRLIYYSQIVNDFQKGDIAEGYSVSREKKESFPLTVTSAQKNPTAFYLCASSPGTGTYEQYFGPGTRLTVT.

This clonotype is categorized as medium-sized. For the CDR3, the DNA is TGTGCCAGTAGTATCGGATTCACCTACGAGCAGTACTTC. Amino acids: CASSIGFTYEQYF. This chain uses TRBV19 with TRBJ2-7; D is uncertain. The CDR3 consists of 13 residues. Deletions cut 3 bases from V and 2 bases from J, with 8 bases between. CDR1 LNHDA and CDR2 SQIVND come from the germline V gene (reference sequence).